Listed here are 8 T cell receptor beta chains from one sample, sequenced in a study of OX40 agonist ivuxolimab in advanced cancers. Only in-frame clones appear in the TCRdb table, and some are missing; sequencing was by immunoSEQ multiplex PCR. The sample lists around 57,000 clones; under 90% were seen once. The sequences come from CD4+ or CD8+ T cells sorted from blood, collected in a trial of the OX40 agonist ivuxolimab. The receptors stem from an adult with an advanced solid tumor such as melanoma, head and neck, liver or kidney cancer.

The CDR3 region is CATSGGSNQPQHF. DNA of the CDR3: TGTGCCACCAGCGGCGGGAGCAATCAGCCCCAGCATTTT. The rearrangement links TRBV27 to TRBJ1-5; D not resolved. Germline CDR1 and CDR2: MNHEY and SMNVEV (reference sequence). Trimming pared 10 bases from V and 1 base from J, leaving 11 bases between. This CDR3 is 13 amino acids long.

This chain links TRBV19 with TRBJ1-5; D is undetermined. Trimming took off 5 bases at V and 0 bases at J, with 20 bases between the two ends. This CDR3 has 18 amino acids. Germline CDR1 reads LNHDA; CDR2 reads SQIVND (reference sequence). CDR3 bases: TGTGCCAGTAGTTTCAGGCAGCACCCCCCTTATAGCAATCAGCCCCAGCATTTT. The encoded protein is CASSFRQHPPYSNQPQHF.

J is TRBJ1-1 and V is TRBV6-5, with D perhaps matching TRBD1 (6 bases). Trimming stripped 2 bases from V and 4 bases from J, with 8 bases between. CDR1 is MNHEY, CDR2 SVGAGI, per germline. The CDR3 is 13 amino acids. The CDR3 sequence: CASSYEGGTEAFF. DNA of the CDR3: TGTGCCAGCAGTTACGAGGGGGGCACTGAAGCTTTCTTT.

The CDR3: CASSSPRVYNEQFF. Written as DNA, the CDR3 is TGTGCCAGCAGCTCCCCTCGGGTCTACAATGAGCAGTTCTTC. The chain carries TRBV11-2 and TRBJ2-1; no definite D call. CDR1 is SGHAT and CDR2 is FQNNGV in the germline V gene. The V and J ends lost 4 bases and 3 bases respectively, with 10 bases between them. This CDR3 comprises 14 residues.

V usage is TRBV5-5 and J usage is TRBJ1-1; D remains unclear. Germline CDR1 is SGHKS and CDR2 is YYEKEE (reference sequence). Trimming shortened V by 4 bases and J by 2 bases, and 12 bases separated the two germline ends. The CDR3 runs to 14 residues. This CDR3 reads CASSPATYNTEAFF. The CDR3 DNA reads as TGTGCCAGCAGCCCGGCGACGTACAACACTGAAGCTTTCTTT.

This sequence joins TRBV28 and TRBJ2-7; 9 bases are a match to TRBD2. This CDR3 comprises 16 residues. Trimming took 5 bases from V and 5 from J; bases not matched to a gene: 13. Germline V gene data show CDR1 as MDHEN and CDR2 as SYDVKM. The CDR3: CASSGPLLAGAHEQYF. CDR3 sequence (DNA): TGTGCCAGCAGTGGACCTCTTTTAGCGGGAGCCCACGAGCAGTACTTC.

This clone was seen only once. The CDR3 region has the DNA TGTGCCATCGGAAAAGGGACAGGTCGGGAAGATACGCAGTATTTT. The encoded protein is CAIGKGTGREDTQYF. This chain joins TRBV10-3 and TRBJ2-3; 8 bases are shared with TRBD1. After removal of 8 bases from V and 5 bases from J, the junction contained 12 bases not matched to a gene. The CDR3 sequence is 15 residues long. Germline CDR1 is ENHRY and CDR2 is SYGVKD.

This rearrangement joins TRBV7-2 to TRBJ2-5; perhaps TRBD2 as D (6 bases). The V end was cut by 3 bases, the J end by 5 bases, with 16 bases between. The CDR3 totals 15 residues. CDR1 and CDR2 (germline): SGHTA, FQGNSA. In DNA form, the CDR3 reads TGTGCCAGCAGCTTGGGACTCCTGGATATTGAGACCCAGTACTTC. Protein sequence: CASSLGLLDIETQYF.